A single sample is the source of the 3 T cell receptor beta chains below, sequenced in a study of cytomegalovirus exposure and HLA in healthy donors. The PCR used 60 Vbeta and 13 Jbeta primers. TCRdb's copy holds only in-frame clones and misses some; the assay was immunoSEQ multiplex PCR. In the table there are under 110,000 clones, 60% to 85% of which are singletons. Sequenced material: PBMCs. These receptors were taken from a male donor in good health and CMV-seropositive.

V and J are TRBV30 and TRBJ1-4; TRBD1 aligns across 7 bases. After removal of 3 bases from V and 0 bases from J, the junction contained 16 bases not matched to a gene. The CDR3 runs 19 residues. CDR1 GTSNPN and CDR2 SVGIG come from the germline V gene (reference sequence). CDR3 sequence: CAWRAPRGYRGPTNEKLFF. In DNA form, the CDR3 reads TGTGCCTGGAGGGCGCCGAGGGGATACAGGGGACCAACTAATGAAAAACTGTTTTTT.

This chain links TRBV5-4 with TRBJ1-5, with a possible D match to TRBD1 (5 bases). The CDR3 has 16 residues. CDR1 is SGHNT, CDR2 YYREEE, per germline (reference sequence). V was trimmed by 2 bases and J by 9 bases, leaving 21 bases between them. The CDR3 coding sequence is TGTGCCAGCAGCTTTGGTGGCGGGGGGGGAGGGACGCCCCAGCATTTT. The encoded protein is CASSFGGGGGGTPQHF.

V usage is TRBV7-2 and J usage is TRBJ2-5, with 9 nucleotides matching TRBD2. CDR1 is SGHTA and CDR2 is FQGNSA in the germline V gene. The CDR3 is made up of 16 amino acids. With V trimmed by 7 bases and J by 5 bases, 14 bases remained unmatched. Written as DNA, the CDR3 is TGTGCCAGCACGGCCGCTATGGCGGGAGGGAGTGAGACCCAGTACTTC. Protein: CASTAAMAGGSETQYF.